The entry that follows covers one T cell receptor (beta chain) sequence. Germline is not matched at one junction end, which may reflect a read error. The record originates from a study of cytomegalovirus exposure and HLA in healthy donors. The PCR employed 60 Vbeta primers together with 13 Jbeta primers. Profiling relied on immunoSEQ multiplex PCR, and the TCRdb table lists in-frame clones only, not all of them. The sample contains 85,000 to 130,000 clones, roughly 80% of which appear only once. CDR3 length: 12 amino acids. CDR1 and CDR2 (germline): SEHNR, FQNEAQ (reference sequence). The clonotype comes from a man in his forties in good health and CMV-seronegative. This chain links TRBV7-9 with TRBJ1-2; D possibly corresponds to TRBD1 (5 bases). Input material: PBMCs. Here the CDR3 reads CSSSLQEYGYTF. DNA for the CDR3: TGTTCCAGCAGCTTACAGGAATATGGCTACACCTTC.